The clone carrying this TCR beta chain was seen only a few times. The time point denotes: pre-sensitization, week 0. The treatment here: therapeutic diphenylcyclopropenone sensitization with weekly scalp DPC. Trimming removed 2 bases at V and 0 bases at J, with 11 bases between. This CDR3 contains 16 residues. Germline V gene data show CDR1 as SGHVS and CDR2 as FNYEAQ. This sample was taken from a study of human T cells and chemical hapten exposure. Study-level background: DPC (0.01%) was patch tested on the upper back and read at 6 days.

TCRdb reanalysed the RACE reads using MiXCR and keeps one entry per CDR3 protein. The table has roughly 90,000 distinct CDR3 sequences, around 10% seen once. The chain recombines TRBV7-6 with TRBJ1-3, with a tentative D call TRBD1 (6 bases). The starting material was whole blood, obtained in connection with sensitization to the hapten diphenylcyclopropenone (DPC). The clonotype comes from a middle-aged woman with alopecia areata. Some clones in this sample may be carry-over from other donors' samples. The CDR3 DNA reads TGTGCCAGCAGCTTATTTACGGGGGCCTCTGGAAACACCATATATTTT. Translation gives CASSLFTGASGNTIYF.